The rows below give T cell receptor beta chains drawn from one sample of a study of shared clonotypes between healthy human individuals. TCRdb keeps only in-frame clones here, not all; method: immunoSEQ multiplex PCR. The table shows approximately 940,000 clones, with around three quarters occurring only once. The sample was memory CD4+ T cells sorted from blood. The source is a man between 18 and 29 years old in good health. Each CDR3 is given with its conserved first and last residue. D genes are given only for firm matches. Clone size is stated in some rows and not others, as once, few, many or a class when expanded.

TRBV7-8	.	TRBJ2-6	.	CASSLDPWETGRLSPGANVLTF	TGTGCCAGCAGCTTAGATCCATGGGAGACAGGACGCTTATCTCCTGGGGCCAACGTCCTGACTTTC
TRBV29-1	TRBD1	TRBJ2-2	.	CSVLGQGRREAGELFF	TGCAGCGTCCTCGGACAGGGGCGGAGGGAGGCCGGGGAGCTGTTTTTT
TRBV5-1	.	TRBJ1-1	once	CASSLNRVTEAFF	TGCGCCAGCAGCTTGAACAGGGTCACTGAAGCTTTCTTT
TRBV6-6	TRBD1	TRBJ2-7	once	CASSYGTVSSYEQYF	TGTGCCAGCAGTTACGGGACAGTAAGCTCCTACGAGCAGTACTTC
TRBV5-1	.	TRBJ2-5	.	CASSLRGESQETQYF	TGCGCCAGCAGCTTGAGAGGAGAATCACAAGAGACCCAGTACTTC
TRBV7-8	TRBD1	TRBJ2-7	.	CASSLDRDRAAYEQYF	TGTGCCAGCAGTCTCGACCGGGACAGGGCGGCCTACGAGCAGTACTTC
TRBV28	.	TRBJ1-5	.	CASSGNPSAVRGGNQPQHF	TGTGCCAGCAGTGGAAATCCAAGCGCGGTTCGGGGAGGCAATCAGCCCCAGCATTTT
TRBV10-3	TRBD1	TRBJ1-2	few	CAISEGQGNYGYTF	TGTGCCATCAGTGAGGGACAGGGGAACTATGGCTACACCTTC
TRBV6-1	TRBD2	TRBJ2-2	.	CASSEVPGLAGVAGELFF	TGTGCCAGCAGTGAAGTTCCGGGACTAGCGGGAGTTGCCGGGGAGCTGTTTTTT
TRBV5-4	TRBD1	TRBJ1-6	.	CASSLAGGNSPLHF	TGTGCCAGCAGCTTGGCAGGGGGGAATTCACCCCTCCACTTT
TRBV4-3	TRBD1	TRBJ1-1	.	CASSQAMTGTNEAFF	TGCGCCAGCAGCCAAGCTATGACAGGGACAAATGAAGCTTTCTTT
TRBV19	.	TRBJ1-5	.	CASSIQVRQPQHF	TGTGCCAGTAGTATACAGGTCAGGCAGCCCCAGCATTTT